A single sample gave rise to the 23 T cell receptor beta chains below, sequenced in a study of cytomegalovirus exposure and HLA in healthy donors. PCR used 60 Vbeta primers and 13 Jbeta primers. Some clones are missing from TCRdb's copy, which holds only in-frame ones; the method was immunoSEQ multiplex PCR. The profile shows 150,000 to 200,000 clones, roughly 84% of them singletons. Sequenced input: PBMCs. The receptors originated from a male donor in good health and CMV-seronegative.

V gene TRBV12-5 combines with J gene TRBJ2-1; 9 positions match TRBD2. V gave up 2 bases and J gave up 10 bases; unmatched junction bases: 12. The CDR3 consists of 16 residues. Germline V gene data show CDR1 as LGHNT and CDR2 as FRNRAP. CDR3 coding DNA: TGTGCTAGTGGTTTGACGGTAGCGGGAGCTCTGGGGGAGCAGTTCTTC. Residues: CASGLTVAGALGEQFF. Drawing the rest from reference TRBV12-5 and TRBJ2-1, the complete variable domain is DARVTQTPRHKVTEMGQEVTMRCQPILGHNTVFWYRQTMMQGLELLAYFRNRAPLDDSGMPKDRFSAEMPDATLATLKIQPSEPRDSAVYFCASGLTVAGALGEQFFGPGTRLTVL.

This clone was picked up a small number of times. J is TRBJ2-3 and V is TRBV6-4, with TRBD2 matching over 11 bases. The CDR3 runs to 15 residues. Looked up from germline, CDR1 is MRHNA and CDR2 is SNTAGT. The junction had 7 bases not matched to a gene; V was cut back by 6 bases and J by 5 bases. The CDR3 region has the DNA TGTGCCAGCAGCAACCTAGCGGGAGGTAGAGATACGCAGTATTTT. This encodes CASSNLAGGRDTQYF.

This clone has only a few counts. The chain joins TRBV6-5 to TRBJ2-7; D possibly corresponds to TRBD2 (6 bases). The germline CDR1 and CDR2 sequences are MNHEY and SVGAGI. Trimming took off 2 bases at V and 5 bases at J, with 7 bases between the two ends. The CDR3 covers 12 residues. The CDR3 coding sequence is TGTGCCAGCAGTTACGGGGGGAACGAGCAGTACTTC. Its translation is CASSYGGNEQYF.

The rearrangement joins TRBV5-5 to TRBJ1-4; 7 bases align to TRBD1. Germline V gene data show CDR1 as SGHKS and CDR2 as YYEKEE (reference sequence). This CDR3 is 15 amino acids long. With V trimmed by 0 bases and J by 8 bases, 7 bases remained unmatched. The CDR3 nucleotides read TGTGCCAGCAGCTTGGTAACAGGGGTCAAAGAAAAACTGTTTTTT. This codes for CASSLVTGVKEKLFF.

This rearrangement joins TRBV19 to TRBJ1-1, with D tentatively TRBD1 (5 bases). CDR3 length: 13 amino acids. Germline assignment: CDR1 LNHDA and CDR2 SQIVND (reference sequence). V lost 3 bases and J 3 bases, leaving 8 bases between the germline ends. The CDR3 DNA reads as TGTGCCAGTAGTATGGGGCCTTACACTGAAGCTTTCTTT. It codes for CASSMGPYTEAFF.

In this sample, this clone turned up a few times. The rearrangement uses TRBV29-1 and TRBJ1-1; 7 bases map to TRBD1. CDR3 length equals 13 residues. Germline V CDR1 and CDR2: SQVTM, ANQGSEA. After removal of 1 base from V and 5 bases from J, the junction contained 4 bases not matched to a gene. The CDR3 DNA reads as TGCAGCGTTGAAGCGACAGGGTGGACTGAAGCTTTCTTT. Amino acid sequence: CSVEATGWTEAFF. Together with reference TRBV29-1 and TRBJ1-1, the CDR3 gives the full variable domain: SAVISQKPSRDICQRGTSLTIQCQVDSQVTMMFWYRQQPGQSLTLIATANQGSEATYESGFVIDKFPISRPNLTFSTLTVSNMSPEDSSIYLCSVEATGWTEAFFGQGTRLTVV.

The sample holds a few counts of this clone. The V call is TRBV9, the J call TRBJ2-3; D gene ambiguous. V lost 6 bases, J lost 1 base, and 15 bases lay in between. Germline assignment: CDR1 SGDLS and CDR2 YYNGEE. The CDR3 consists of 15 residues. CDR3 in DNA: TGTGCCAGCACACTCGGTGGAGCCCGCACAGATACGCAGTATTTT. This codes for CASTLGGARTDTQYF. The full variable domain, rest sourced from reference TRBV9 and TRBJ2-3, is DSGVTQTPKHLITATGQRVTLRCSPRSGDLSVYWYQQSLDQGLQFLIQYYNGEERAKGNILERFSAQQFPDLHSELNLSSLELGDSALYFCASTLGGARTDTQYFGPGTRLTVL.

The chain joins TRBV6-6 to TRBJ2-1; 11 nucleotides agree with TRBD2. Unmatched junction bases numbered 6, after V lost 7 bases and J lost 7 bases. The germline CDR1 and CDR2 sequences are MNHNY and SVGAGI (reference sequence). The CDR3 is 14 amino acids. DNA for the CDR3: TGTGCCAGCACCGTAGCGGGGGGGCTTAATGAGCAGTTCTTC. It yields the protein CASTVAGGLNEQFF.

On this clone itself: An end of the junction differs from the germline gene, which may be a read error. V gene TRBV28 combines with J gene TRBJ2-7; 7 bases fit TRBD2. Germline V gene sequence: CDR1 MDHEN, CDR2 SYDVKM. This CDR3 contains 14 residues. The CDR3 protein is CASEMAGASYERYF. Written as DNA, the CDR3 is TGTGCCAGCGAGATGGCGGGAGCATCCTACGAGCGGTACTTC.

The rearrangement uses TRBV9 and TRBJ2-1, with 13 bases identical to TRBD2. Losses at the gene ends were 4 bases for V and 5 bases for J; bases not matched to a gene: 6. From germline, CDR1 is SGDLS and CDR2 YYNGEE. This CDR3 has 16 residues. CDR3 nucleotide sequence: TGTGCCAGCAGCCTCCGACTAGCGGGAGGAAACAATGAGCAGTTCTTC. This translates into CASSLRLAGGNNEQFF. The whole variable domain, filled in from reference TRBV9 and TRBJ2-1, reads DSGVTQTPKHLITATGQRVTLRCSPRSGDLSVYWYQQSLDQGLQFLIQYYNGEERAKGNILERFSAQQFPDLHSELNLSSLELGDSALYFCASSLRLAGGNNEQFFGPGTRLTVL.

V gene TRBV29-1 combines with J gene TRBJ2-3, with TRBD2 matching 7 bases. CDR1 and CDR2 from the germline V gene are SQVTM and ANQGSEA. The CDR3 consists of 12 residues. CDR3 in DNA: TGCAGTGCAGGGAGGGACACAGATACGCAGTATTTT. Translated, it gives CSAGRDTDTQYF.

The chain employs TRBV18 and TRBJ1-5; 10 bases line up with TRBD1. Germline CDR1 KGHSH, CDR2 LQKENI. Losses at the gene ends were 2 bases for V and 9 bases for J; bases not matched to a gene: 4. The CDR3 contains 14 residues. The CDR3 sequence: CASSPGTGDAPQHF. The DNA for the CDR3 is TGTGCCAGCTCACCAGGGACAGGGGATGCGCCCCAGCATTTT.

The chain has TRBV6-1 and TRBJ1-3, with 7 nucleotides matching TRBD1. Trimming cost V 2 bases and J 0 bases; bases outside gene matches: 1. The V gene's germline CDR1 is MNHNS and CDR2 SASEGT. CDR3 size: 15 residues. The CDR3: CASSERQGSGNTIYF. CDR3 nucleotides: TGTGCCAGCAGTGAAAGACAGGGCTCTGGAAACACCATATATTTT.

The V gene is TRBV6-6, the J gene TRBJ2-5; 8 bases are a match to TRBD2. The CDR3 is 16 residues long. Germline CDR1 and CDR2: MNHNY and SVGAGI (reference sequence). Germline trimming cut 0 bases from V and 4 bases from J; bases unmatched to any gene: 7. CDR3 coding DNA: TGTGCCAGCAGTTACTCGACCAGCGGGAGAGGAGAGACCCAGTACTTC. Protein product: CASSYSTSGRGETQYF.

In its sample, this clone was seen once. The genes are TRBV7-2 and TRBJ1-3; D is perhaps TRBD1 (5 bases). Germline V CDR1 and CDR2: SGHTA, FQGNSA. The CDR3 runs to 14 residues. The ends were cut back, 6 bases at V and 0 bases at J, with 9 bases in the middle. The CDR3: CASRPQGSGNTIYF. In nucleotides, the CDR3 is TGTGCCAGCAGACCCCAGGGCTCTGGAAACACCATATATTTT.

This clone was detected a few times. The rearrangement uses TRBV9 and TRBJ2-1; TRBD2 might be the D (6 bases). The germline V gene has CDR1 SGDLS and CDR2 YYNGEE. CDR3 length: 15 amino acids. The V end was cut by 3 bases, the J end by 5 bases, with 15 bases between. The CDR3 region is CASSAGTLGNNEQFF. The CDR3 DNA reads as TGTGCCAGCAGCGCCGGGACTTTAGGAAACAATGAGCAGTTCTTC.

The J gene is TRBJ2-7, the V gene TRBV10-2; tentative D call: TRBD2 (5 bases). This CDR3 is built from 13 residues. In germline, CDR1 is WSHSY, CDR2 SAAADI. Deletions cut 6 bases from V and 7 bases from J, with 16 bases between. The CDR3 nucleotides are TGCGCCAGCAGACTAGGCGGGTTGGGGGAGCAGTACTTC. Translating gives CASRLGGLGEQYF.

This clone was observed a single time. The genes are TRBV12-5 and TRBJ2-7; 8 bases are shared with TRBD2. V lost 6 bases and J lost 3; bases outside the gene matches: 13. Germline V CDR1 and CDR2: LGHNT, FRNRAP. The CDR3 runs to 16 residues. In DNA form, the CDR3 reads TGTGCTAGTGGACATGAGCGGGGGAATTTATTCTACGAGCAGTACTTC. Residues: CASGHERGNLFYEQYF.

V and J are TRBV27 and TRBJ2-7, with D hard to call. Germline CDR1 reads MNHEY; CDR2 reads SMNVEV (reference sequence). Trimming took 6 bases from V and 6 from J, leaving 15 bases between them. This CDR3 is built from 13 residues. The CDR3 nucleotides are TGTGCCAGCAGCTCCACGATTCCCGGCGAGCAGTACTTC. This gives the protein CASSSTIPGEQYF.

This clone was picked up a small number of times. The chain carries TRBV19 and TRBJ1-2, with unresolved D. V lost 10 bases, J lost 4 bases, and 7 bases lay in between. The germline V gene encodes CDR1 LNHDA and CDR2 SQIVND (reference sequence). This CDR3 comprises 10 residues. The CDR3 sequence is CATSLYGYTF. The DNA for the CDR3 is TGTGCCACGTCCCTCTATGGCTACACCTTC.

The gene calls are TRBV7-2 and TRBJ1-2, with 10 bases lining up with TRBD1. The V segment lost 3 bases and the J segment 8 bases; nucleotides outside the gene matches: 15. Germline CDR1 is SGHTA and CDR2 is FQGNSA. This CDR3 has 17 amino acids. In DNA, the CDR3 is TGTGCCAGCAGCTTTAGGGACAGGGGAAGGCTAAATTGGGGCTACACCTTC. Encoded protein: CASSFRDRGRLNWGYTF.

The rearrangement uses TRBV28 and TRBJ2-7; a possible D gene is TRBD2 (5 bases). CDR3 size: 14 residues. Trimming pared 4 bases from V and 4 bases from J, leaving 14 bases between. Germline V gene lookup returns CDR1 MDHEN and CDR2 SYDVKM. In nucleotides, the CDR3 is TGTGCCAGCAGTTCCGGTGGGAGTTTGTACGAGCAGTACTTC. It translates to CASSSGGSLYEQYF.

This chain links TRBV5-1 with TRBJ2-7; no definite D call. The germline V gene encodes CDR1 SGHRS and CDR2 YFSETQ. The CDR3 is 15 amino acids. The V end lost 1 base, the J end lost 0 bases, and 11 bases lay between the germline ends. For the CDR3, the DNA is TGCGCCAGCAGCTTGTCGTCCAGAAGCTCCTACGAGCAGTACTTC. It specifies CASSLSSRSSYEQYF.